This T cell receptor (beta chain) was sequenced for a study of blood T cell repertoires in COVID-19. Study summary: Sites in the United States, Italy and Spain provided acute and convalescent COVID-19 samples. Nucleic acid was either cDNA or gDNA, and it came from T cells, B-cell-depleted T cells, or PBMCs.

Per the study methods: Reference gene primer amplification gave nucleated cell count estimates. Generated by immunoSEQ multiplex PCR, the TCRdb table keeps only in-frame clones and is missing some. V, J and clone size reflect that table, while D and trimming were determined from the DNA. The repertoire holds some 80,000 clones, with 75% to 90% as singletons. V shed 7 bases and J 1 base; nucleotides not matched to a gene: 10. Germline V gene lookup returns CDR1 GTSNPN and CDR2 SVGIG (reference sequence). The CDR3 length is 14 residues. This receptor was taken from a human donor in a cohort sampled during active COVID-19. Sequenced sample: peripheral blood. V gene TRBV30 combines with J gene TRBJ2-7; TRBD1 matches 7 bases. DNA of the CDR3: TGTGCCTTCTACCCCCGGGACAGTTCCTACGAGCAGTACTTC. Its protein is CAFYPRDSSYEQYF.